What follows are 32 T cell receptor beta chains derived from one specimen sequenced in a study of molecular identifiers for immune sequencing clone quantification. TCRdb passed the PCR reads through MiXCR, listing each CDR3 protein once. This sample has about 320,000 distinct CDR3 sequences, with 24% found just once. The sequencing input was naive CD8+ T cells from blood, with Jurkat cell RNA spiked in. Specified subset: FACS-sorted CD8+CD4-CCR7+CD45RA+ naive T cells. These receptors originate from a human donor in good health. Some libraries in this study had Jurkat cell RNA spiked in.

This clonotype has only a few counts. The CDR3 protein is CASSLIRATTYNEQFF. As DNA, the CDR3 is TGTGCCAGCAGCTTAATCCGAGCAACTACCTACAATGAGCAGTTCTTC. The chain joins TRBV11-2 to TRBJ2-1; no definite D call. CDR1 and CDR2 (germline): SGHAT, FQNNGV. The length of the CDR3 is 16 residues. V lost 2 bases and J 2 bases, leaving 13 bases between the germline ends. The variable domain in full, completed from reference TRBV11-2 and TRBJ2-1, reads EAGVAQSPRYKIIEKRQSVAFWCNPISGHATLYWYQQILGQGPKLLIQFQNNGVVDDSQLPKDRFSAERLKGVDSTLKIQPAKLEDSAVYLCASSLIRATTYNEQFFGPGTRLTVL.

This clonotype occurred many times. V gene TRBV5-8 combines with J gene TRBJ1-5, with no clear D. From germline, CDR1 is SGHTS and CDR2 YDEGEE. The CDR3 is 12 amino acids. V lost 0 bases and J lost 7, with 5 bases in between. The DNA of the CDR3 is TGTGCCAGCAGCTTGGGTCGGCAGCCCCAGCATTTT. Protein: CASSLGRQPQHF. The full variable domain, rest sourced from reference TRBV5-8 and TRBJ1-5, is EAGVTQSPTHLIKTRGQQATLRCSPISGHTSVYWYQQALGLGLQFLLWYDEGEERNRGNFPPRFSGRQFPNYSSELNVNALELEDSALYLCASSLGRQPQHFGDGTRLSIL.

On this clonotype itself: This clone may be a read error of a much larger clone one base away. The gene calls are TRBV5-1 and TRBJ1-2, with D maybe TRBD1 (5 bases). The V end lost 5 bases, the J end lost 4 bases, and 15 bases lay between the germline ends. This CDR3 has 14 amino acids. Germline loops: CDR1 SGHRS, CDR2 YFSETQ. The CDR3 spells CASSLREGSYGYTF. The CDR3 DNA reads TGCGCCAGCAGTCTCCGGGAGGGGTCCTATGGCTACACCTTC.

CDR3 amino acids: CASSLAQGSKDTQYF. CDR3 in DNA: TGTGCCAGCAGCTTAGCACAGGGCAGTAAAGATACGCAGTATTTT. The gene calls are TRBV7-9 and TRBJ2-3, with D possibly TRBD1 on 6 matching bases. V lost 0 bases to trimming and J lost 5 bases, with 12 bases between them. CDR3 size: 15 residues. From germline, CDR1 is SEHNR and CDR2 FQNEAQ (reference sequence).

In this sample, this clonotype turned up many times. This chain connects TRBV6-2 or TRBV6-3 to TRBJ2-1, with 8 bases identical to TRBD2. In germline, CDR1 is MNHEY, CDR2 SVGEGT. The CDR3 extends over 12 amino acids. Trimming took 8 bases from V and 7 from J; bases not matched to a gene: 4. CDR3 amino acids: CASPTSANEQFF. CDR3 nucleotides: TGTGCCAGCCCGACTAGCGCGAATGAGCAGTTCTTC.

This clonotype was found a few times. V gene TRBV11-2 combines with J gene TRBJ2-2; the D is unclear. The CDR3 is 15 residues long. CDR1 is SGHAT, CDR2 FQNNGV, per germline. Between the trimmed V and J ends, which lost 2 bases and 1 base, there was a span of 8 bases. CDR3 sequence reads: CASSLSNWNTGELFF. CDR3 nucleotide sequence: TGTGCCAGCAGCTTATCTAACTGGAACACCGGGGAGCTGTTTTTT.

CDR3 coding DNA: TGTGCCAGCAGTTCCACAGGGGGGGACACCGGGGAGCTGTTTTTT. It codes for CASSSTGGDTGELFF. V usage is TRBV6-5 and J usage is TRBJ2-2, with D perhaps matching TRBD1 (8 bases). Trimming pared 4 bases from V and 3 bases from J, leaving 12 bases between. The CDR3 has 15 amino acids. The germline gives CDR1 MNHEY, CDR2 SVGAGI.

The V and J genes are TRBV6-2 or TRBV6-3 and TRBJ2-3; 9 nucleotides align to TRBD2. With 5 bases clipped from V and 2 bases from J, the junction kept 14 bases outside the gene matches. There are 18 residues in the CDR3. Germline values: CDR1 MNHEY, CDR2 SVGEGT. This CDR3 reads CASSQIKTGTSITDTQYF. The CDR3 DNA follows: TGTGCCAGCAGTCAAATAAAGACCGGGACTAGCATCACAGATACGCAGTATTTT.

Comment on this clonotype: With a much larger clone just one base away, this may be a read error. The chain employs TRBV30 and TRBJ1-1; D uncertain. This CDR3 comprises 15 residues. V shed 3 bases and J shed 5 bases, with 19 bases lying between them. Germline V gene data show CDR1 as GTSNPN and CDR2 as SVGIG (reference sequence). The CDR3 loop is CAWSVHEGFNTEAFF. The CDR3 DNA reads TGTGCCTGGAGCGTACATGAGGGTTTCAATACTGAAGCTTTCTTT.

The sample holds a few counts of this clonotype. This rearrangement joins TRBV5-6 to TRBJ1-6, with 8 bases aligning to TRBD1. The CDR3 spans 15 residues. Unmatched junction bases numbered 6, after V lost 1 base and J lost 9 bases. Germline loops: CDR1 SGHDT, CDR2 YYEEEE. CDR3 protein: CASSLRTGRSSPLHF. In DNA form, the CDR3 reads TGTGCCAGCAGCTTGAGGACAGGGCGATCTTCACCCCTCCACTTT. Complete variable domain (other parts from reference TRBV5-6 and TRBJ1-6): DAGVTQSPTHLIKTRGQQVTLRCSPKSGHDTVSWYQQALGQGPQFIFQYYEEEERQRGNFPDRFSGHQFPNYSSELNVNALLLGDSALYLCASSLRTGRSSPLHFGNGTRLTVT.

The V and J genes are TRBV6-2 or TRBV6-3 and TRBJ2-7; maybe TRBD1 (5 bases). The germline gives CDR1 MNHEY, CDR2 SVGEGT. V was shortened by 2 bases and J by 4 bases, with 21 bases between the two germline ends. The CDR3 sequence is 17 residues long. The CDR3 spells CASSYPRTSLTEYEQYF. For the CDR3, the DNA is TGTGCCAGCAGTTACCCCCGGACAAGTCTTACTGAGTACGAGCAGTACTTC.

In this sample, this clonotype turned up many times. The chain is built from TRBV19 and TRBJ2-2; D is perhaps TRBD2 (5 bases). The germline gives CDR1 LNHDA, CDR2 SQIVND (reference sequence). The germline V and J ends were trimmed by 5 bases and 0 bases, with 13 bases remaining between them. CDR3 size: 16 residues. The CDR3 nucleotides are TGTGCCAGTAGTCTAGCAGGCCAGTCGAACACCGGGGAGCTGTTTTTT. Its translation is CASSLAGQSNTGELFF.

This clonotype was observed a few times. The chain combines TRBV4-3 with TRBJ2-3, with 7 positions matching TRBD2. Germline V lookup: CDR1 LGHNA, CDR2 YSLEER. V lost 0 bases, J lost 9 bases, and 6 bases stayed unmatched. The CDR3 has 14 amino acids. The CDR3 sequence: CASSQDRGGATQYF. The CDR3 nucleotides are TGCGCCAGCAGCCAAGATAGGGGAGGGGCCACGCAGTATTTT.

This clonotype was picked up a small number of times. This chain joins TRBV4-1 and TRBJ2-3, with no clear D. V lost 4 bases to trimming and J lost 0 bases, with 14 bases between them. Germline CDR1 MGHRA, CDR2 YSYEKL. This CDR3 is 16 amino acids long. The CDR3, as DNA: TGCGCCAGCAGCCGCCAAGGGTTCCCTAGCACAGATACGCAGTATTTT. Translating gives CASSRQGFPSTDTQYF.

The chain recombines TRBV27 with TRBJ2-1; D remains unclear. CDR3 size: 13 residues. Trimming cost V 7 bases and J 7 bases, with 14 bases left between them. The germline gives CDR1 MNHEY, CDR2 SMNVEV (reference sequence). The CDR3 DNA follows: TGTGCCAGCACCTCCCTCAGCGCAAATGAGCAGTTCTTC. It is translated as CASTSLSANEQFF.

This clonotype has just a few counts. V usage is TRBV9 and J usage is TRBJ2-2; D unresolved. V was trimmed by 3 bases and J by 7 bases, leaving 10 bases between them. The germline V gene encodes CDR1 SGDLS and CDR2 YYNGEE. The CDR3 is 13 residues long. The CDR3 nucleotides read TGTGCCAGCAGCGAGGCCCTCAGCGGGGAGCTGTTTTTT. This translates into CASSEALSGELFF.

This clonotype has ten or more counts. CDR3 nucleotides: TGTGCCAGCAGCCTCAGACTAGCGGGAGTGGAAGAGCAGTACTTC. Residues: CASSLRLAGVEEQYF. The V gene is TRBV7-9, the J gene TRBJ2-7, with TRBD2 matching over 12 bases. With 5 bases clipped from V and 7 bases from J, the junction kept 9 bases outside the gene matches. CDR1 and CDR2 (germline): SEHNR, FQNEAQ (reference sequence). The CDR3 has 15 amino acids.

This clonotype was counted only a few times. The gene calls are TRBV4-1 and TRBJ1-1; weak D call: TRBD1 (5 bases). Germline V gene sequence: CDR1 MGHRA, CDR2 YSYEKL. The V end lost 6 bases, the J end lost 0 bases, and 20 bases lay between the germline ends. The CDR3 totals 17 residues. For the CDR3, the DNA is TGCGCCAGCAGTCACTCCCGGGGACCCTTTATGAACACTGAAGCTTTCTTT. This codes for CASSHSRGPFMNTEAFF.

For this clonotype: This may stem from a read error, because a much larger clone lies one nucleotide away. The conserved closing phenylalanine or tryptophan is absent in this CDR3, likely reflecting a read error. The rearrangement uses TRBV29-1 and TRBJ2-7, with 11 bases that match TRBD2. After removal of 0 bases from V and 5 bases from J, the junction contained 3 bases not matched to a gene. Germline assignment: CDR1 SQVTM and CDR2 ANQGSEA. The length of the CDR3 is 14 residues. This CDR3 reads CSVEELAGVHEQYS. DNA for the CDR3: TGCAGCGTTGAAGAACTAGCGGGGGTCCACGAGCAGTACTCC.

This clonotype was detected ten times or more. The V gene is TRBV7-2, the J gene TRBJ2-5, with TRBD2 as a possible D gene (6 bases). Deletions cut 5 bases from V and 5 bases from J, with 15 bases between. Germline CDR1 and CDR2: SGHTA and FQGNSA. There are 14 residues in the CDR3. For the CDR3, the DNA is TGTGCCAGCAGCCCGGGACTCGGCCGGGAGACCCAGTACTTC. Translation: CASSPGLGRETQYF.

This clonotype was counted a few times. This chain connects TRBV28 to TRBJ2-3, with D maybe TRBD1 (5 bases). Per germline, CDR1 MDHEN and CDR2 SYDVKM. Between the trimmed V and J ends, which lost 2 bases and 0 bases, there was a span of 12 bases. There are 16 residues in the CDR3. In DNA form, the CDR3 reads TGTGCCAGCAGTTTACTTAGCAGGGCTAGCACAGATACGCAGTATTTT. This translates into CASSLLSRASTDTQYF.

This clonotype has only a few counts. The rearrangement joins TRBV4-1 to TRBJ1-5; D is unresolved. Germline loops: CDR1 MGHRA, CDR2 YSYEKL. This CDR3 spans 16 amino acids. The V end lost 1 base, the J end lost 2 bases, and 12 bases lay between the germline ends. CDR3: CASSQVALSGNQPQHF. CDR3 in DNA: TGCGCCAGCAGCCAAGTTGCGTTATCCGGCAATCAGCCCCAGCATTTT.

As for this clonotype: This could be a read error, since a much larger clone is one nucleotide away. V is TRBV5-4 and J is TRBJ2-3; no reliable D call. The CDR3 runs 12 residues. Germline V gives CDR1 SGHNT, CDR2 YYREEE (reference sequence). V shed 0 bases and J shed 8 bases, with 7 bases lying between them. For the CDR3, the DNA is TGTGCCAGCAGCTTGGATCTAGGTACGCAGTATTTT. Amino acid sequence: CASSLDLGTQYF.

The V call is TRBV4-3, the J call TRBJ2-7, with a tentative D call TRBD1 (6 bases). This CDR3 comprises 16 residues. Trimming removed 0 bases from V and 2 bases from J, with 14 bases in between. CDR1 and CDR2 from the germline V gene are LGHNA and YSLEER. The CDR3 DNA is TGCGCCAGCAGCCAAGATAACCTGGACAGCACCTACGAGCAGTACTTC. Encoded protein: CASSQDNLDSTYEQYF.

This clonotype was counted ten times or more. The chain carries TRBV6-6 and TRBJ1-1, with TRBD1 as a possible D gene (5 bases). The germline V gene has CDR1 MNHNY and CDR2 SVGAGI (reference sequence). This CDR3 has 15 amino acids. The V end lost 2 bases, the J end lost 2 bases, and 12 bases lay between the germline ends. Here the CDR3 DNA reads TGTGCCAGCAGTTACGGGGCCGGTCCTAACACTGAAGCTTTCTTT. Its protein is CASSYGAGPNTEAFF.

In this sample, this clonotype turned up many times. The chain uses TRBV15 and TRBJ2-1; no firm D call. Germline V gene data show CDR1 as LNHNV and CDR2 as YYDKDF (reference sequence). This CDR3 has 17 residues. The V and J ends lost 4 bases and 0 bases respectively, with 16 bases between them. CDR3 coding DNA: TGTGCCACCAGCACCGCCCGGCACTACAGCTCCTACAATGAGCAGTTCTTC. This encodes CATSTARHYSSYNEQFF.

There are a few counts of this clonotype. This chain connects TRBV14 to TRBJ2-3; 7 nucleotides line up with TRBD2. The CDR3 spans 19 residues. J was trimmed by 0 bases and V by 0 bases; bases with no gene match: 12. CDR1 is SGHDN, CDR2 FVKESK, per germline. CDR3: CASSQDRLRLAASTDTQYF. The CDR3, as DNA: TGTGCCAGCAGCCAAGATCGGCTAAGACTAGCAGCTAGCACAGATACGCAGTATTTT.

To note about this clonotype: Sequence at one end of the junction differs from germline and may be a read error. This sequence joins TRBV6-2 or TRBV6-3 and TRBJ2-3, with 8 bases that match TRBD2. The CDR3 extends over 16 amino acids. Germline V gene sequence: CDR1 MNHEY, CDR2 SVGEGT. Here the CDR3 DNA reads TGTGCCAGCAGTTACCGCGGGGGGCCAAGCACAGCTACGCAGTATTTT. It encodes CASSYRGGPSTATQYF.

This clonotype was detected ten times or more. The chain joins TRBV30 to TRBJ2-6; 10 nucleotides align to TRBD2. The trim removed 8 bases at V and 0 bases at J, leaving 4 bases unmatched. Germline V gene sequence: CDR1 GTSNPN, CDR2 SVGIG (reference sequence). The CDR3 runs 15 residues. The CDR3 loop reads CALLAGYSGANVLTF. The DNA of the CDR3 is TGTGCCCTACTAGCGGGATACTCTGGGGCCAACGTCCTGACTTTC.

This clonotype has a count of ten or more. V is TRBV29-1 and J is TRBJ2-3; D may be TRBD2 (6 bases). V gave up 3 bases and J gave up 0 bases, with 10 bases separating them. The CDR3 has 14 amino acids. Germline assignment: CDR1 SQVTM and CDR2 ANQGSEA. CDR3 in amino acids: CSVEFSGSTDTQYF. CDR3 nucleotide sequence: TGCAGCGTTGAGTTTAGCGGTAGCACAGATACGCAGTATTTT.

The CDR3 spells CASSGISYNEQFF. As DNA, the CDR3 is TGTGCCAGCTCGGGGATCTCCTACAATGAGCAGTTCTTC. The chain is built from TRBV7-9 and TRBJ2-1; D might be TRBD2 (5 bases). The CDR3 length is 13 residues. The V and J ends lost 8 bases and 0 bases respectively, with 8 bases between them. Germline V gene sequence: CDR1 SEHNR, CDR2 FQNEAQ (reference sequence).

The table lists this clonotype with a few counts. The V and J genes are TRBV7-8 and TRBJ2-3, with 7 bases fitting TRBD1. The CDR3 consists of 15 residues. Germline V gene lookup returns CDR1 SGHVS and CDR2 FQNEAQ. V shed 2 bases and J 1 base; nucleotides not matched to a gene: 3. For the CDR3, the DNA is TGTGCCAGCAGCTTAACAGGGGTGGGCACAGATACGCAGTATTTT. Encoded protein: CASSLTGVGTDTQYF.